Following are 23 T cell receptor beta chains from one sample sequenced in a study of STAT3 mutations in large granular lymphocyte leukemia. Points from the study as a whole: In T-cell large granular lymphocyte leukemia, about half of patients showed multiple immunodominant subclonotypes.

Profiled with immunoSEQ multiplex PCR; TCRdb holds only in-frame clones, not every one. The data contain 4,000 to 6,000 clones, around 71% of them singletons. The antigens for these receptors are not known. Material: PBMCs. The receptors derive from a human donor with T large granular lymphocyte leukemia. Some clones in this sample may be carry-over from other donors' samples.

This chain joins TRBV5-1 and TRBJ2-1, with TRBD2 matching 11 bases. The length of the CDR3 is 16 residues. After removal of 2 bases from V and 0 bases from J, the junction contained 1 base not matched to a gene. Germline CDR1 SGHRS, CDR2 YFSETQ. Written as DNA, the CDR3 is TGCGCCAGCAGCTTAACTAGCGGGAGCTCCTACAATGAGCAGTTCTTC. Amino acids: CASSLTSGSSYNEQFF. Full variable domain (missing parts from reference TRBV5-1 and TRBJ2-1): KAGVTQTPRYLIKTRGQQVTLSCSPISGHRSVSWYQQTPGQGLQFLFEYFSETQRNKGNFPGRFSGRQFSNSRSEMNVSTLELGDSALYLCASSLTSGSSYNEQFFGPGTRLTVL.

The chain links TRBV6-5 to TRBJ2-3; no definite D call. This CDR3 spans 15 amino acids. V was cut by 0 bases and J by 6 bases, with 13 bases left in between. The germline V gene has CDR1 MNHEY and CDR2 SVGAGI. The CDR3 DNA reads TGTGCCAGCAGTTACTCGCCGTTCCTAGGGGATACGCAGTATTTT. Protein product: CASSYSPFLGDTQYF.

J is TRBJ1-5 and V is TRBV5-5, with D hard to call. CDR1 SGHKS and CDR2 YYEKEE come from the germline V gene (reference sequence). V was trimmed by 3 bases and J by 5 bases, leaving 15 bases between them. The CDR3 sequence is 15 residues long. The CDR3 loop reads CASSSDGIPDQPQHF. The CDR3 DNA sequence: TGTGCCAGCAGCTCCGATGGCATCCCCGATCAGCCCCAGCATTTT.

The chain couples TRBV5-4 to TRBJ2-2, with TRBD2 as a possible D gene (6 bases). V was trimmed by 9 bases and J by 4 bases, leaving 10 bases between them. The germline CDR1 and CDR2 sequences are SGHNT and YYREEE (reference sequence). The CDR3 covers 12 residues. CDR3 loop: CATGVSTGELFF. For the CDR3, the DNA is TGTGCCACGGGGGTCAGCACCGGGGAGCTGTTTTTT.

The CDR3 coding sequence is TGCGCCAGCAGTTCGACAGGGGCCGGGGGAGGGACTGAAGCTTTCTTT. Translating gives CASSSTGAGGGTEAFF. V usage is TRBV5-1 and J usage is TRBJ1-1; 8 bases are a match to TRBD1. V dropped 5 bases and J dropped 5; count of bases not matched to a gene: 14. CDR3 length: 16 amino acids. Germline CDR1 reads SGHRS; CDR2 reads YFSETQ.

This chain joins TRBV29-1 and TRBJ1-1; tentative D call: TRBD1 (5 bases). Trimming removed 5 bases from V and 4 bases from J, with 11 bases in between. CDR3 length equals 12 residues. The V gene's germline CDR1 is SQVTM and CDR2 ANQGSEA. CDR3 nucleotide sequence: TGCAGCGTTCCAGGGAGAGGCACTGAAGCTTTCTTT. Protein sequence: CSVPGRGTEAFF. Drawing the rest from reference TRBV29-1 and TRBJ1-1, the complete variable domain is SAVISQKPSRDICQRGTSLTIQCQVDSQVTMMFWYRQQPGQSLTLIATANQGSEATYESGFVIDKFPISRPNLTFSTLTVSNMSPEDSSIYLCSVPGRGTEAFFGQGTRLTVV.

The genes are TRBV29-1 and TRBJ2-7, with D uncertain. Trimming stripped 4 bases from V and 2 bases from J, with 12 bases between. Germline V gene data show CDR1 as SQVTM and CDR2 as ANQGSEA. This CDR3 spans 13 amino acids. The CDR3 DNA is TGCAGCGTTGTAATACAGCCGACCTACGAGCAGTACTTC. This translates into CSVVIQPTYEQYF.

This clone was picked up one time. The gene calls are TRBV18 and TRBJ2-7, with D uncertain. The CDR3 sequence is 15 residues long. Germline V gene lookup returns CDR1 KGHSH and CDR2 LQKENI. V shed 2 bases and J shed 6 bases, with 17 bases lying between them. This chain's CDR3 is CASSPEVPTLSEQYF. CDR3 bases: TGTGCCAGCTCACCAGAAGTACCGACTCTTAGCGAGCAGTACTTC.

The CDR3 sequence is CASSQDPPGGPNEQYF. The CDR3 coding sequence is TGCGCCAGCAGCCAAGATCCCCCGGGAGGGCCTAACGAGCAGTACTTC. The rearrangement joins TRBV4-1 to TRBJ2-7; TRBD2 matches at 8 bases. Germline CDR1 is MGHRA and CDR2 is YSYEKL. The CDR3 has 16 amino acids. Trimming cost V 0 bases and J 5 bases; bases outside gene matches: 9.

The chain links TRBV6-5 to TRBJ2-7, with 8 bases that match TRBD2. CDR1 is MNHEY, CDR2 SVGAGI, per germline. V was clipped by 0 bases and J by 0 bases; unmatched bases: 4. This CDR3 region has 16 residues. The CDR3 reads CASSYSSLADSYEQYF. CDR3 bases: TGTGCCAGCAGTTACTCGTCACTAGCGGACTCCTACGAGCAGTACTTC.

The chain uses TRBV18 and TRBJ2-1; TRBD2 matches 11 bases. The length of the CDR3 is 16 residues. The germline gives CDR1 KGHSH, CDR2 LQKENI. Unmatched junction bases numbered 5, after V lost 2 bases and J lost 5 bases. CDR3 nucleotide sequence: TGTGCCAGCTCACCAAACCTAGCGGGGGGCCACAATGAGCAGTTCTTC. Its translation is CASSPNLAGGHNEQFF.

In its sample, this clone was seen a few times. V is TRBV7-2 and J is TRBJ2-7; a weak D match, TRBD1 (5 bases). Germline V CDR1 and CDR2: SGHTA, FQGNSA. Trimming removed 4 bases at V and 0 bases at J, with 13 bases between. The CDR3 covers 15 residues. The CDR3 spells CASSYLTGFSYEQYF. For the CDR3, the DNA is TGTGCCAGCAGCTACCTAACAGGTTTCTCCTACGAGCAGTACTTC.

The genes are TRBV5-6 and TRBJ1-6; D uncertain. Germline CDR1 SGHDT, CDR2 YYEEEE. The CDR3 is made up of 16 amino acids. Trimming removed 2 bases from V and 4 bases from J, with 13 bases in between. CDR3 amino acids: CASSFSPGVYNSPLHF. In DNA form, the CDR3 reads TGTGCCAGCAGCTTTAGCCCTGGGGTTTATAATTCACCCCTCCACTTT.

The table lists this clone with a few counts. V and J are TRBV28 and TRBJ2-1, with D possibly being TRBD1 or TRBD2 (6 bases each). From germline, CDR1 is MDHEN and CDR2 SYDVKM. V lost 10 bases and J lost 5, with 21 bases in between. There are 15 residues in the CDR3. The CDR3 DNA is TGTGCCACCCGAAGGGGGGTAACAGGGAACAATGAGCAGTTCTTC. This gives the protein CATRRGVTGNNEQFF.

This clone occurred a few times. This chain uses TRBV5-1 with TRBJ1-3; the D is unclear. Germline CDR1 SGHRS, CDR2 YFSETQ. The CDR3 has 16 residues. Trimming removed 1 base from V and 3 bases from J, with 14 bases in between. The CDR3 coding sequence is TGCGCCAGCAGCTTGTATTCGCTGGGCGATGGAAACACCATATATTTT. Amino acids: CASSLYSLGDGNTIYF.

The V gene is TRBV29-1, the J gene TRBJ2-4; the D gene is possibly TRBD1 (6 bases). V was pared by 7 bases and J by 6 bases, with 16 bases between. The germline gives CDR1 SQVTM, CDR2 ANQGSEA. This CDR3 region has 13 residues. CDR3 nucleotide sequence: TGCAGCGCTCTACAGGGCGTAGGAAACATTCAGTACTTC. Residues: CSALQGVGNIQYF.

This clone was found once. This chain joins TRBV10-2 and TRBJ2-5; D not resolved. The germline gives CDR1 WSHSY, CDR2 SAAADI. With 1 base removed from V and 0 bases from J, the gap between germline ends came to 0 bases. CDR3 length: 12 residues. The CDR3 nucleotides read TGCGCCAGCAGTGAGTACCAAGAGACCCAGTACTTC. Translating it yields CASSEYQETQYF.

The V gene is TRBV30, the J gene TRBJ2-5; D gene uncertain. CDR3 length equals 11 residues. The V gene's germline CDR1 is GTSNPN and CDR2 SVGIG (reference sequence). Deletions cut 0 bases from V and 4 bases from J, with 3 bases between. CDR3 in DNA: TGTGCCTGGAGTGTTCCAGAGACCCAGTACTTC. Protein product: CAWSVPETQYF. Full variable domain (remainder filled in from reference TRBV30 and TRBJ2-5): SQTIHQWPATLVQPVGSPLSLECTVEGTSNPNLYWYRQAAGRGLQLLFYSVGIGQISSEVPQNLSASRPQDRQFILSSKKLLLSDSGFYLCAWSVPETQYFGPGTRLLVL.

About this clone itself: The sample carries other DNA sequences with the same CDR3. This chain links TRBV6-5 with TRBJ2-7; perhaps TRBD1 as D (7 bases). V dropped 2 bases and J dropped 4 bases, with 12 bases sitting between them. CDR3 length: 14 residues. Germline CDR1 and CDR2: MNHEY and SVGAGI. As DNA, the CDR3 is TGTGCCAGCAGTTACGGACAGGAGGGGTACGAGCAGTACTTC. Translated: CASSYGQEGYEQYF.

The rearrangement links TRBV5-4 to TRBJ2-7; D possibly corresponds to TRBD2 (6 bases). CDR3 length: 13 amino acids. Germline CDR1 is SGHNT and CDR2 is YYREEE (reference sequence). The V gene lost 0 bases and the J gene lost 6 bases, with 10 bases spanning the gap. This chain's CDR3 is CASSLGGRTEQYF. As DNA, the CDR3 is TGTGCCAGCAGCTTGGGGGGGAGGACCGAGCAGTACTTC.

The chain combines TRBV4-1 with TRBJ2-1; unclear D gene. Germline CDR1 and CDR2: MGHRA and YSYEKL. The V and J ends lost 3 bases and 5 bases respectively, with 8 bases between them. The CDR3 consists of 13 residues. The CDR3 sequence is CASSQIPNNEQFF. The CDR3 DNA sequence: TGCGCCAGCAGCCAGATTCCCAACAATGAGCAGTTCTTC.

This clone was detected once. This chain links TRBV19 with TRBJ1-2; D may be TRBD1 (6 bases). This CDR3 contains 14 residues. Germline V gene sequence: CDR1 LNHDA, CDR2 SQIVND (reference sequence). V lost 5 bases and J lost 2, with 12 bases in between. The CDR3 is CASSPHQGNYGYTF. In DNA form, the CDR3 reads TGTGCCAGTAGTCCCCACCAGGGGAACTATGGCTACACCTTC.

This clone was recorded a few times. This chain links TRBV6-1 with TRBJ1-2, with TRBD1 as a possible D gene (6 bases). CDR1 is MNHNS and CDR2 is SASEGT in the germline V gene. The CDR3 has 14 residues. V lost 4 bases and J lost 6, with 15 bases in between. The CDR3 DNA reads TGTGCCAGCAGTGGAGGATCGGGGGGCCATGGCTACACCTTC. This translates into CASSGGSGGHGYTF.